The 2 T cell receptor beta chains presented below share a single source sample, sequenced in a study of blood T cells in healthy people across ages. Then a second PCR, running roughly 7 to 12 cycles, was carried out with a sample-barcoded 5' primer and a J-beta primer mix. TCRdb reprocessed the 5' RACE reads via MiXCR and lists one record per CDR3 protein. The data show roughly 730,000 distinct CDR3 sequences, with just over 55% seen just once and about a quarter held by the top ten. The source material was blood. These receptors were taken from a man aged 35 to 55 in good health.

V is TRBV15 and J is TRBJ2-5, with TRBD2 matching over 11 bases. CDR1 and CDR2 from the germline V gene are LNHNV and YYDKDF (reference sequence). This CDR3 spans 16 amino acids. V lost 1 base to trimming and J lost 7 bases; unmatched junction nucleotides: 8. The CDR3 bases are TGTGCCACCAGCAGAGTGCCTAGCGGGGGGATCTGGACCCAGTACTTC. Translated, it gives CATSRVPSGGIWTQYF.

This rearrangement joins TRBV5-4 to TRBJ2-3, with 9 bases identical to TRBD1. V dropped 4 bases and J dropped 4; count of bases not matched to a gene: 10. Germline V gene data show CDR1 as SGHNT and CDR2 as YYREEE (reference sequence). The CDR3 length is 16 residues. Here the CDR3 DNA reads TGTGCCAGCAGCCCTCCGGGACAGGGATGGGCAGATACGCAGTATTTT. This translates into CASSPPGQGWADTQYF.